This T cell receptor (beta chain) was identified during a study of T cell changes during pregnancy in multiple sclerosis. V lost 1 base and J lost 6; bases outside the gene matches: 1. This CDR3 spans 13 amino acids. Germline CDR1 SGHTA, CDR2 FQGTGA. The data were produced by immunoSEQ multiplex PCR, yet TCRdb's version contains in-frame clones alone and is incomplete. The sample contains 58,000 or so clones, around 91% of which appear only once. The sequence came from a female donor with multiple sclerosis, enrolled in a pregnancy study. This chain uses TRBV7-3 with TRBJ1-2, with TRBD1 matching 8 bases. This specimen was peripheral blood, taken after pregnancy. CDR3 protein: CASSLNRGDGYTF. The CDR3 bases are TGTGCCAGCAGCTTAAACAGGGGGGATGGCTACACCTTC. Full variable domain (missing parts from reference TRBV7-3 and TRBJ1-2): GAGVSQTPSNKVTEKGKYVELRCDPISGHTALYWYRQSLGQGPEFLIYFQGTGAADDSGLPNDRFFAVRPEGSVSTLKIQRTERGDSAVYLCASSLNRGDGYTFGSGTRLTVV.